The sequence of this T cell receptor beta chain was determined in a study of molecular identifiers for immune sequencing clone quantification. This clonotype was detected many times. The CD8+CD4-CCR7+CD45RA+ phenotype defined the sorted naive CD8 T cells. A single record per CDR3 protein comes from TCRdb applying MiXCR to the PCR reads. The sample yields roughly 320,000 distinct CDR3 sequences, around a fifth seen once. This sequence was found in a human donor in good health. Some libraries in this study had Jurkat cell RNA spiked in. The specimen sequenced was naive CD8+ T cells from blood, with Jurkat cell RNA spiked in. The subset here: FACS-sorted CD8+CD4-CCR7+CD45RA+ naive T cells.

The CDR3 nucleotides read TGTGCCAGCAGCCAGCTAGCGGGAGCGGATGAGCAGTTCTTC. Protein: CASSQLAGADEQFF. This chain uses TRBV4-2 with TRBJ2-1, with 10 positions matching TRBD2. Germline V gives CDR1 LGHNA, CDR2 YNFKEQ. V dropped 3 bases and J dropped 8; count of bases not matched to a gene: 4. The CDR3 has 14 amino acids.